The 30 T cell receptor beta chains given below trace back to one sample, sequenced in a study of blood T cell repertoires in COVID-19. Data came from immunoSEQ multiplex PCR; TCRdb stores just in-frame clones and leaves some out. Here the sample spans about 210,000 clones, approximately 80% being singletons. The material sequenced was PBMCs or T cells enriched from blood (not recorded which). All receptors derive from a woman between 45 and 65 years old with acute COVID-19.

This clone was detected a few times. The rearrangement uses TRBV29-1 and TRBJ2-5; 9 bases agree with TRBD1. V trimming: 6 bases; J trimming: 2 bases; junction bases outside the gene matches: 7. Germline CDR1 SQVTM, CDR2 ANQGSEA. This CDR3 is built from 14 residues. The CDR3 bases are TGCAGCGTGTCAGCCGGGACAGGGCAAGAGACCCAGTACTTC. Its protein product is CSVSAGTGQETQYF.

This rearrangement joins TRBV18 to TRBJ1-4; D call uncertain. V lost 0 bases and J 4 bases, leaving 9 bases between the germline ends. Per germline, CDR1 KGHSH and CDR2 LQKENI. The CDR3 is made up of 15 amino acids. DNA for the CDR3: TGTGCCAGCTCACCACCGGTAGGAGTTAATGAAAAACTGTTTTTT. This encodes CASSPPVGVNEKLFF.

This clone was seen only once. This chain uses TRBV18 with TRBJ1-1; D call uncertain. In germline, CDR1 is KGHSH, CDR2 LQKENI. This CDR3 is built from 14 residues. Trimming took off 1 base at V and 1 base at J, with 7 bases between the two ends. In nucleotides, the CDR3 is TGTGCCAGCTCACCACTAGAGGGGAACACTGAAGCTTTCTTT. This gives the protein CASSPLEGNTEAFF.

This clone was seen only a few times. The V gene is TRBV7-9, the J gene TRBJ2-4; 7 bases map to TRBD2. CDR1 SEHNR and CDR2 FQNEAQ come from the germline V gene (reference sequence). Trimming cost V 4 bases and J 2 bases; bases outside gene matches: 5. The CDR3 extends over 15 amino acids. CDR3 in amino acids: CASSSQTSSKNIQYF. In DNA, the CDR3 is TGTGCCAGCAGCTCCCAGACTAGCTCCAAAAACATTCAGTACTTC.

J is TRBJ2-2 and V is TRBV19, with 8 bases matching TRBD1. This CDR3 has 16 amino acids. Germline V gives CDR1 LNHDA, CDR2 SQIVND (reference sequence). V shed 4 bases and J 3 bases; nucleotides not matched to a gene: 7. The CDR3: CASSTWTGWDTGELFF. In DNA form, the CDR3 reads TGTGCCAGTAGTACCTGGACAGGGTGGGACACCGGGGAGCTGTTTTTT.

J is TRBJ2-1 and V is TRBV18, with 10 positions matching TRBD2. This CDR3 contains 16 residues. The ends lost 6 bases at V and 9 bases at J; junction bases unmatched: 14. Looked up from germline, CDR1 is KGHSH and CDR2 is LQKENI. This CDR3 reads CASSWNYQRGGGEQFF. CDR3 DNA: TGTGCCAGCTCCTGGAATTACCAGCGGGGGGGCGGTGAGCAGTTCTTC.

The rearrangement uses TRBV5-4 and TRBJ1-2; TRBD1 agrees at 9 bases. CDR3 length: 14 amino acids. The V segment lost 4 bases and the J segment 6 bases; nucleotides outside the gene matches: 7. Germline lookup yields CDR1 SGHNT and CDR2 YYREEE (reference sequence). The CDR3 region has the DNA TGTGCCAGCAGCACATGGACAGGGGCTAATGGCTACACCTTC. Translating it yields CASSTWTGANGYTF.

The rearrangement links TRBV19 to TRBJ1-3; 7 nucleotides align to TRBD1. The V and J ends lost 5 bases and 2 bases, in that order; junction bases with no gene match: 6. Germline loops: CDR1 LNHDA, CDR2 SQIVND (reference sequence). The CDR3 has 15 residues. The CDR3, as DNA: TGTGCCAGTAGTCCAACAGGGGTAGCTGGAAACACCATATATTTT. This translates into CASSPTGVAGNTIYF.

The V gene is TRBV7-2, the J gene TRBJ2-5, with D possibly TRBD1 on 6 matching bases. V was clipped by 4 bases and J by 2 bases, with 14 bases between them. The germline V gene encodes CDR1 SGHTA and CDR2 FQGNSA. The CDR3 runs 15 residues. CDR3 sequence: CASSSRGHRQETQYF. The DNA of the CDR3 is TGTGCCAGCAGCTCACGGGGACACCGACAAGAGACCCAGTACTTC. Full variable domain (remainder filled in from reference TRBV7-2 and TRBJ2-5): GAGVSQSPSNKVTEKGKDVELRCDPISGHTALYWYRQSLGQGLEFLIYFQGNSAPDKSGLPSDRFSAERTGGSVSTLTIQRTQQEDSAVYLCASSSRGHRQETQYFGPGTRLLVL.

The CDR3 coding sequence is TGTGCCACCAAAGTGGGACAGCCCCATGGCTACACCTTC. Protein sequence: CATKVGQPHGYTF. The chain employs TRBV24-1 and TRBJ1-2; 7 bases line up with TRBD1. This CDR3 contains 13 residues. Germline V gene data show CDR1 as KGHDR and CDR2 as SFDVKD. Unmatched junction bases numbered 8, after V lost 8 bases and J lost 6 bases.

The J gene is TRBJ1-2, the V gene TRBV28; a weak D match, TRBD1 (5 bases). The V end lost 7 bases, the J end lost 2 bases, and 17 bases lay between the germline ends. The CDR3 totals 15 residues. Germline loops: CDR1 MDHEN, CDR2 SYDVKM. CDR3 DNA sequence: TGTGCCAGCACTACCCCCCTTGGGGGGAACTATGGCTACACCTTC. Protein: CASTTPLGGNYGYTF.

In the case of this clone: In this CDR3 the conserved last residue, phenylalanine or tryptophan, is missing, so a read error is likely. The limits of the CDR3 on the DNA are not certain, so only TCRdb's listed CDR3 is given. The V and J genes are TRBV12-3 or TRBV12-4 and TRBJ2-7; the D segment call TRBD2 is taken from the table without a DNA check. The CDR3 is 11 residues long, counting both termini. The chain's CDR3 is CARSPTSPSWL.

The chain joins TRBV28 to TRBJ2-3; 13 bases match TRBD2. Trimming at V came to 11 bases and at J to 2 bases, leaving 7 bases not matched to a gene. The germline V gene encodes CDR1 MDHEN and CDR2 SYDVKM. The CDR3 extends over 15 amino acids. CDR3 sequence reads: CASRLAGGSTDTQYF. The CDR3 DNA reads as TGTGCCTCGCGACTAGCGGGAGGTTCCACAGATACGCAGTATTTT.

CDR3 residues: CASRPQGFNQPQHF. The CDR3 DNA follows: TGTGCCAGCAGACCTCAGGGGTTCAATCAGCCCCAGCATTTT. V gene TRBV6-5 combines with J gene TRBJ1-5, with a weak D call TRBD1 (6 bases). V gave up 6 bases and J gave up 3 bases, with 12 bases separating them. The CDR3 runs to 14 residues. Germline assignment: CDR1 MNHEY and CDR2 SVGAGI.

This clone was observed a handful of times. The chain couples TRBV29-1 to TRBJ2-7; D is unclear. The germline V gene has CDR1 SQVTM and CDR2 ANQGSEA. The V end was cut by 4 bases, the J end by 3 bases, with 25 bases between. This CDR3 contains 17 residues. The CDR3 DNA follows: TGCAGCGTTGTCCTTTATCGAGCAGGTCTTCTCATCTACGAGCAGTACTTC. It codes for CSVVLYRAGLLIYEQYF.

V gene TRBV19 combines with J gene TRBJ1-2, with TRBD1 identical over 9 bases. From germline, CDR1 is LNHDA and CDR2 SQIVND (reference sequence). J gave up 4 bases and V 6 bases, and 12 bases lay outside the gene matches. The CDR3 has 16 amino acids. CDR3 in amino acids: CASRVQGAESGYGYTF. CDR3 nucleotide sequence: TGTGCCAGTAGAGTACAGGGGGCGGAAAGTGGCTATGGCTACACCTTC.

This clone has only one observation. The chain employs TRBV12-3 or TRBV12-4 and TRBJ1-2, with D uncertain. Trimming took off 5 bases at V and 4 bases at J, with 11 bases between the two ends. This CDR3 region has 13 residues. The CDR3 loop reads CASSPRHAYGYTF. CDR3 bases: TGTGCCAGCAGTCCTCGACATGCCTATGGCTACACCTTC.

This sequence joins TRBV5-1 and TRBJ1-1; 7 positions match TRBD1. Trimming cost V 3 bases and J 2 bases; bases outside gene matches: 4. This CDR3 region has 14 residues. Germline V gene data show CDR1 as SGHRS and CDR2 as YFSETQ. In DNA, the CDR3 is TGCGCCAGCAGCTCAGCAGGGGGAAACACTGAAGCTTTCTTT. It translates to CASSSAGGNTEAFF.

This chain connects TRBV6-5 to TRBJ2-5, with unresolved D. The V end was cut by 0 bases, the J end by 0 bases, with 11 bases between. The CDR3 is 16 amino acids. The germline gives CDR1 MNHEY, CDR2 SVGAGI. CDR3 sequence reads: CASSYSSGEHQETQYF. The CDR3 coding sequence is TGTGCCAGCAGTTACTCGAGTGGAGAGCACCAAGAGACCCAGTACTTC.

This clone was detected a few times. The V and J genes are TRBV11-3 and TRBJ2-3, with no clear D. Trimming took 2 bases from V and 2 from J, leaving 8 bases between them. This CDR3 spans 14 amino acids. CDR1 is SGHNT, CDR2 YENEEA, per germline. CDR3 coding DNA: TGTGCCAGCAGCTTAAACCAGGTCACAGATACGCAGTATTTT. Its protein product is CASSLNQVTDTQYF.

The chain recombines TRBV7-2 with TRBJ1-3, with D possibly TRBD1 on 5 matching bases. Germline CDR1 and CDR2: SGHTA and FQGNSA. The CDR3 runs 16 residues. Trimming stripped 1 base from V and 0 bases from J, with 10 bases between. The CDR3 region is CASSLGRAASGNTIYF. The CDR3 DNA reads TGTGCCAGCAGCTTAGGCAGGGCCGCCTCTGGAAACACCATATATTTT.

The chain couples TRBV2 to TRBJ2-1; 11 bases are a match to TRBD2. V was clipped by 4 bases and J by 0 bases; unmatched bases: 20. Germline-derived CDR1 and CDR2 are SNHLY and FYNNEI. The CDR3 consists of 22 residues. The CDR3 reads CASSVQSLAGGPIPSSYNEQFF. Written as DNA, the CDR3 is TGTGCCAGCAGTGTACAGAGCTTAGCGGGAGGGCCAATACCCAGCTCCTACAATGAGCAGTTCTTC.

The rearrangement links TRBV3-1 (or the pseudogene TRBV3-2) to TRBJ1-6; 9 bases line up with TRBD1. J was trimmed by 7 bases and V by 6 bases; bases with no gene match: 10. The germline gives CDR1 LGHDT, CDR2 YNNKEL (reference sequence). The CDR3 length is 16 residues. This CDR3 is CASRFSWTGVNSPLHF. The CDR3 DNA follows: TGTGCCAGCAGATTCTCGTGGACAGGGGTGAATTCACCCCTCCACTTT.

The chain combines TRBV3-1 (or the pseudogene TRBV3-2) with TRBJ1-2; 9 nucleotides align to TRBD1. Per the germline V gene, CDR1 is LGHDT and CDR2 is YNNKEL (reference sequence). With V trimmed by 5 bases and J by 8 bases, 12 bases remained unmatched. The CDR3 covers 15 residues. The CDR3 region is CASSKLGTGFKGYTF. The CDR3, as DNA: TGTGCCAGCAGCAAACTTGGGACAGGGTTTAAGGGCTACACCTTC.

The chain employs TRBV19 and TRBJ1-3; TRBD1 might be the D (6 bases). Germline V gene lookup returns CDR1 LNHDA and CDR2 SQIVND (reference sequence). This CDR3 region has 15 residues. Trimming left V 3 bases short and J 1 base short, with 10 bases between. The chain's CDR3 is CASSIQGISGNTIYF. The CDR3 coding sequence is TGTGCCAGTAGTATTCAGGGGATATCTGGAAACACCATATATTTT. Drawing the rest from reference TRBV19 and TRBJ1-3, the complete variable domain is DGGITQSPKYLFRKEGQNVTLSCEQNLNHDAMYWYRQDPGQGLRLIYYSQIVNDFQKGDIAEGYSVSREKKESFPLTVTSAQKNPTAFYLCASSIQGISGNTIYFGEGSWLTVV.

The chain links TRBV6-2 or TRBV6-3 to TRBJ2-6; D may be TRBD2 (6 bases). The germline V and J ends were trimmed by 0 bases and 4 bases, with 13 bases remaining between them. The germline V gene encodes CDR1 MNHEY and CDR2 SVGEGT. The CDR3 is 17 residues long. The CDR3 nucleotides read TGTGCCAGCAGTTACTCGAAGTTCGCGGGAGGGGCCAACGTCCTGACTTTC. It encodes CASSYSKFAGGANVLTF.

V gene TRBV6-1 combines with J gene TRBJ1-4; 7 bases fit TRBD1. The germline gives CDR1 MNHNS, CDR2 SASEGT. V gave up 5 bases and J gave up 0 bases; unmatched junction bases: 3. This CDR3 spans 15 amino acids. The CDR3 DNA reads as TGTGCCAGCAGTCGCGGACAGGCAACTAATGAAAAACTGTTTTTT. Protein: CASSRGQATNEKLFF.

This clone has just one count. The J gene is TRBJ1-1, the V gene TRBV7-2; possibly TRBD1 for D (5 bases). The CDR3 sequence is 14 residues long. The germline CDR1 and CDR2 sequences are SGHTA and FQGNSA. Trimming stripped 1 base from V and 4 bases from J, with 10 bases between. The CDR3 spells CASSLGGGSTEAFF. CDR3 coding DNA: TGTGCCAGCAGCTTAGGGGGCGGCAGCACTGAAGCTTTCTTT.

The chain joins TRBV7-6 to TRBJ2-7; TRBD2 agrees at 9 bases. The CDR3 length is 17 residues. After removal of 5 bases from V and 4 bases from J, the junction contained 15 bases not matched to a gene. Germline V lookup: CDR1 SGHVS, CDR2 FNYEAQ. The CDR3 nucleotides read TGTGCCAGCAGCCCTTCAGGCGGCGGGGGGGCCGGATACGAGCAGTACTTC. Amino acid sequence: CASSPSGGGGAGYEQYF.

The chain employs TRBV28 and TRBJ2-7; a possible D gene is TRBD2 (5 bases). This CDR3 is 13 amino acids long. V dropped 6 bases and J dropped 4 bases, with 13 bases sitting between them. CDR1 is MDHEN, CDR2 SYDVKM, per germline. The CDR3 nucleotides read TGTGCCAGCAGGATACCCAGCGGTTACGAGCAGTACTTC. This gives the protein CASRIPSGYEQYF.